This T cell receptor (beta chain) was recovered during a study of cytomegalovirus exposure and HLA in healthy donors. A multiplex PCR was run with 60 Vbeta primers and 13 Jbeta primers. Using immunoSEQ multiplex PCR, the repertoire was profiled, and TCRdb retains in-frame clones only, with some absent. The data hold fewer than 200,000 clones, with 65% to 90% observed a single time. The germline V gene encodes CDR1 MGHDK and CDR2 SYGVNS. This CDR3 has 16 residues. The ends lost 5 bases at V and 3 bases at J; junction bases unmatched: 7. The sequence was collected from a human donor in good health. V is TRBV25-1 and J is TRBJ2-3; 11 nucleotides match TRBD2. Material: PBMCs. The CDR3 region is CASSTLAGGRTDTQYF. Here the CDR3 DNA reads TGTGCCAGCAGTACCTTAGCGGGGGGGCGAACAGATACGCAGTATTTT.